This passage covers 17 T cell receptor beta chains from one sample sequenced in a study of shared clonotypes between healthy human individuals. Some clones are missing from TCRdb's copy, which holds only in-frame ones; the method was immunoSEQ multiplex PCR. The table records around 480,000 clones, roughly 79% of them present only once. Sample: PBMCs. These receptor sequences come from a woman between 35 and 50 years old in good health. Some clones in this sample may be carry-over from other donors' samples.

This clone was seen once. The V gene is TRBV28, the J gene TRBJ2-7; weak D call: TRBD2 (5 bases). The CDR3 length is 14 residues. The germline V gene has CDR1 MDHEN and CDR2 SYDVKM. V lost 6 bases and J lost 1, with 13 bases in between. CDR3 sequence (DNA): TGTGCCAGCAGACACAAACGGGGTTCCTACGAGCAGTACTTC. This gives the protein CASRHKRGSYEQYF.

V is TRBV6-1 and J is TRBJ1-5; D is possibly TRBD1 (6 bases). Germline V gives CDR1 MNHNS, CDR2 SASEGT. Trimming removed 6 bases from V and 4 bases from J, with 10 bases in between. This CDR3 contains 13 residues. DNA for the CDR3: TGTGCCAGCAGCCAAGACAGGAATCAGCCCCAGCATTTT. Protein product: CASSQDRNQPQHF.

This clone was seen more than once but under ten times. DNA of the CDR3: TGCGCCAGCAGCTTGGCGTTGCTAGAGGAGCAGTTCTTC. This sequence encodes CASSLALLEEQFF. The J gene is TRBJ2-1, the V gene TRBV5-1; no clear D. The CDR3 sequence is 13 residues long. V gave up 0 bases and J gave up 10 bases, with 11 bases separating them. Germline V gene lookup returns CDR1 SGHRS and CDR2 YFSETQ. The whole variable domain, filled in from reference TRBV5-1 and TRBJ2-1, reads KAGVTQTPRYLIKTRGQQVTLSCSPISGHRSVSWYQQTPGQGLQFLFEYFSETQRNKGNFPGRFSGRQFSNSRSEMNVSTLELGDSALYLCASSLALLEEQFFGPGTRLTVL.

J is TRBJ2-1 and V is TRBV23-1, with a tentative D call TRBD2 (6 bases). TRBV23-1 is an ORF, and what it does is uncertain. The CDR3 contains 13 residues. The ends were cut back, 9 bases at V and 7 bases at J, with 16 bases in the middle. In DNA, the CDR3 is TGCGCCAGTACCCCAAGGAGGGTAAATGAGCAGTTCTTC. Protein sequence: CASTPRRVNEQFF.

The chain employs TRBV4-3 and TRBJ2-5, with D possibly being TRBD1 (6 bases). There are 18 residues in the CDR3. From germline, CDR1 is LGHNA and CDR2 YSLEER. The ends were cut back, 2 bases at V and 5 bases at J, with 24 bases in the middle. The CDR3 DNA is TGCGCCAGCAGCCAAACTGCGCCGGGACAATTTTACGGGGAGACCCAGTACTTC. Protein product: CASSQTAPGQFYGETQYF.

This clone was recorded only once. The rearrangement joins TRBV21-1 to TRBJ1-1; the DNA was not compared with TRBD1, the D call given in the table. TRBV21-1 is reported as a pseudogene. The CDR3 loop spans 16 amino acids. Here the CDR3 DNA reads TGTGCCAGCAGCAAAGTGGACAGGGGTGGGAACACTGAAGCTTTCTTT. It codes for CASSKVDRGGNTEAFF.

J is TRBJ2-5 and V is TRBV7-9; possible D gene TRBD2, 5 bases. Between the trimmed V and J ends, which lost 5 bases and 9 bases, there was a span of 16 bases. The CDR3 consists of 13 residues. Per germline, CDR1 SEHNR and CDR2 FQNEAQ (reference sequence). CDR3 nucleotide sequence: TGTGCCAGCAGCCGGGCCGGCACGGGGTCCCAGTACTTC. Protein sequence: CASSRAGTGSQYF. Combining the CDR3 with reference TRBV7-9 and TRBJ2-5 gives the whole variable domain DTGVSQNPRHKITKRGQNVTFRCDPISEHNRLYWYRQTLGQGPEFLTYFQNEAQLEKSRLLSDRFSAERPKGSFSTLEIQRTEQGDSAMYLCASSRAGTGSQYFGPGTRLLVL.

CDR3 loop: CASSLLPSGPQETQYF. The CDR3 region has the DNA TGTGCCAGCAGCTTATTACCTAGCGGGCCTCAAGAGACCCAGTACTTC. The chain uses TRBV7-3 and TRBJ2-5, with 8 bases aligning to TRBD2. There are 16 residues in the CDR3. The germline V gene has CDR1 SGHTA and CDR2 FQGTGA. After removal of 2 bases from V and 2 bases from J, the junction contained 7 bases not matched to a gene.

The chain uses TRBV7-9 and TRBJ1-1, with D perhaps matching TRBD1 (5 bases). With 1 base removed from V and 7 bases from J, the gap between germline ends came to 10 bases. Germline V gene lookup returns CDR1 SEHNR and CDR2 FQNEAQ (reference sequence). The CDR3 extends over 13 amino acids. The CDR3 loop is CASSLGGHFEAFF. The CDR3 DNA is TGTGCCAGCAGCTTAGGTGGACATTTTGAAGCTTTCTTT.

The CDR3 reads CASSLARGGDGYTF. The CDR3 bases are TGTGCCAGCAGCTTAGCCAGGGGAGGGGATGGCTACACCTTC. The chain couples TRBV7-2 to TRBJ1-2; possible D gene TRBD1, 6 bases. This CDR3 is built from 14 residues. From germline, CDR1 is SGHTA and CDR2 FQGNSA. Trimming cost V 0 bases and J 6 bases, with 11 bases left between them.

CDR3 residues: CASSPGTRTEQYF. DNA for the CDR3: TGTGCCAGCTCTCCCGGGACTAGAACCGAGCAGTACTTC. The chain carries TRBV18 and TRBJ2-7; the match to TRBD2 covers 8 bases. With V trimmed by 6 bases and J by 6 bases, 7 bases remained unmatched. The length of the CDR3 is 13 residues. Germline V lookup: CDR1 KGHSH, CDR2 LQKENI.

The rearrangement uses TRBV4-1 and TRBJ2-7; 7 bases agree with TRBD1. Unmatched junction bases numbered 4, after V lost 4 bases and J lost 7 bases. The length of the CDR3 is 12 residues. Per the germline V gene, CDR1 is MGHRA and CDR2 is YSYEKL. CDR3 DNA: TGCGCCAGCAGCCTCACGGGACAGGAGCAGTACTTC. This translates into CASSLTGQEQYF.

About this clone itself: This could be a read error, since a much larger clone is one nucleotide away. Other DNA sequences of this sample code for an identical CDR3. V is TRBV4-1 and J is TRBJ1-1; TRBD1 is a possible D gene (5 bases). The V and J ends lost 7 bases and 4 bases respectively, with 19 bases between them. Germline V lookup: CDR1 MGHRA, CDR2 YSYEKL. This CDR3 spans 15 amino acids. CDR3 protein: CASTAPGPQRTEAFF. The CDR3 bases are TGCGCCAGCACCGCGCCGGGACCTCAGCGCACTGAAGCTTTCTTT.

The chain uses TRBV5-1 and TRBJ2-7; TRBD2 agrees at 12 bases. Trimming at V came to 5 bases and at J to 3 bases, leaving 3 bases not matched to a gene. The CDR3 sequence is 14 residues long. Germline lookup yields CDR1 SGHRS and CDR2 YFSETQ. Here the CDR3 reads CASRRTSGNYEQYF. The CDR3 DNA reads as TGCGCCAGCAGGCGGACTAGCGGGAACTACGAGCAGTACTTC.

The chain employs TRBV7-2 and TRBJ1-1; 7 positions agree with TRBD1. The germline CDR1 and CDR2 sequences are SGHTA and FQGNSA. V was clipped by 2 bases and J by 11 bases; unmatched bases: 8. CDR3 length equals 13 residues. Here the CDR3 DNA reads TGTGCCAGCAGCTTAAGGGGGGGGACAGAGGCTTTCTTT. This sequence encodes CASSLRGGTEAFF.

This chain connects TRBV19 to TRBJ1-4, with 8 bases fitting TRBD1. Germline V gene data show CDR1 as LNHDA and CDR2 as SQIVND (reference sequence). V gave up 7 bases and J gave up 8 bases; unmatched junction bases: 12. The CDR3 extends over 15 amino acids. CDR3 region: CASTRPTGAGEKLFF. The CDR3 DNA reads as TGTGCCAGTACTCGTCCGACAGGGGCTGGGGAAAAACTGTTTTTT.

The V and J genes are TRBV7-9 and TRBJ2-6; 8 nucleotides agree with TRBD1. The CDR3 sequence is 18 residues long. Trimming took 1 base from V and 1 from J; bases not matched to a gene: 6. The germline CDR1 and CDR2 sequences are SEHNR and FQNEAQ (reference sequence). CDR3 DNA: TGTGCCAGCAGCTTAGGGGACAGGCAAATTTCTGGGGCCAACGTCCTGACTTTC. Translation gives CASSLGDRQISGANVLTF.